Listed here are 21 T cell receptor beta chains from one sample, sequenced in a study of T cells in Graves' hyperthyroidism and ophthalmopathy. Researchers amplified the TCR beta CDR3 regions from RNA transcripts. An initial round of RT-PCR targeting the TCR CDR3 relied on the HTBI primer set. MiXCR, run by TCRdb on the multiplex PCR reads, gives a single entry per CDR3 protein. The repertoire holds roughly 400,000 distinct CDR3 sequences, with about 14% as singletons. What was sequenced was blood. The receptors here all came from a man in his forties or fifties with Graves' ophthalmopathy.

This clonotype was seen many times. The chain uses TRBV20-1 and TRBJ2-1, with D possibly called TRBD1 or TRBD2 (6 bases each). The CDR3 length is 13 residues. Germline assignment: CDR1 DFQATT and CDR2 SNEGSKA (reference sequence). Trimming pared 5 bases from V and 10 bases from J, leaving 18 bases between. The CDR3 DNA reads TGCAGTGCTGAACGGACAGATGCGGGGGAGCAGTTCTTC. It translates to CSAERTDAGEQFF.

This chain joins TRBV12-3 or TRBV12-4 and TRBJ1-1; a possible D gene is TRBD1 (5 bases). Trimming shortened V by 6 bases and J by 3 bases, and 20 bases separated the two germline ends. The CDR3 extends over 16 amino acids. The CDR3 nucleotides read TGTGCCAGCAGCCAGCCGGTAGGGGCCCCCTACACTGAAGCTTTCTTT. Translating gives CASSQPVGAPYTEAFF.

This chain links TRBV5-1 with TRBJ1-1; D unclear. The germline V and J ends were trimmed by 5 bases and 7 bases, with 18 bases remaining between them. This CDR3 is 14 amino acids long. Per germline, CDR1 SGHRS and CDR2 YFSETQ. The CDR3 protein is CASRTSSFEFEAFF. CDR3 DNA: TGCGCCAGCAGAACTTCCTCGTTTGAGTTTGAAGCTTTCTTT. The full variable domain, with the rest looked up from reference TRBV5-1 and TRBJ1-1, is KAGVTQTPRYLIKTRGQQVTLSCSPISGHRSVSWYQQTPGQGLQFLFEYFSETQRNKGNFPGRFSGRQFSNSRSEMNVSTLELGDSALYLCASRTSSFEFEAFFGQGTRLTVV.

This clonotype was seen many times. The chain employs TRBV5-1 and TRBJ1-2; no clear D. Trimming took off 2 bases at V and 0 bases at J, with 11 bases between the two ends. The CDR3 is made up of 15 amino acids. Germline assignment: CDR1 SGHRS and CDR2 YFSETQ. The CDR3 here is CASSFTGSTNYGYTF. CDR3 in DNA: TGCGCCAGCAGCTTTACTGGGTCTACTAACTATGGCTACACCTTC.

This clonotype has a count of ten or more. The V call is TRBV30, the J call TRBJ1-1; D unresolved. The CDR3 consists of 13 residues. Germline CDR1 is GTSNPN and CDR2 is SVGIG (reference sequence). The V and J ends lost 3 bases and 8 bases respectively, with 16 bases between them. The CDR3 nucleotides are TGTGCCTGGAGCCGACCGGGAGGGCGAGAAGCTTTCTTT. Its translation: CAWSRPGGREAFF.

This clonotype was detected only a few times. The chain links TRBV6-1 to TRBJ2-2; 12 bases line up with TRBD2. This CDR3 is built from 16 residues. Trimming at V came to 4 bases and at J to 7 bases, leaving 7 bases not matched to a gene. The germline V gene encodes CDR1 MNHNS and CDR2 SASEGT. CDR3 protein: CASSVDPSGRVGELFF. The CDR3 DNA sequence: TGTGCCAGCAGTGTCGACCCTAGCGGGAGGGTCGGGGAGCTGTTTTTT.

This clonotype was detected ten times or more. This chain connects TRBV20-1 to TRBJ1-3, with 8 bases lining up with TRBD1. Germline V gene sequence: CDR1 DFQATT, CDR2 SNEGSKA (reference sequence). The CDR3 runs 13 residues. Unmatched junction bases numbered 4, after V lost 5 bases and J lost 4 bases. This CDR3 is CSASRGPGNTIYF. As DNA, the CDR3 is TGCAGTGCTTCCAGGGGGCCCGGAAACACCATATATTTT.

This clonotype was detected many times. The genes are TRBV5-1 and TRBJ2-7, with 11 bases identical to TRBD2. This CDR3 comprises 18 residues. Germline V gene lookup returns CDR1 SGHRS and CDR2 YFSETQ. V lost 4 bases, J lost 4 bases, and 16 bases stayed unmatched. The CDR3 sequence is CASSPQYLTSGSRYEQYF. Written as DNA, the CDR3 is TGCGCCAGCAGCCCTCAATACCTTACTAGCGGGAGTCGGTACGAGCAGTACTTC.

This chain uses TRBV5-1 with TRBJ2-2; 8 nucleotides match TRBD1. The CDR3 length is 15 residues. After removal of 4 bases from V and 4 bases from J, the junction contained 6 bases not matched to a gene. Germline V gives CDR1 SGHRS, CDR2 YFSETQ. CDR3 nucleotides: TGCGCCAGCAGCGGCCGGGACAGGTCCACCGGGGAGCTGTTTTTT. This sequence encodes CASSGRDRSTGELFF.

This chain uses TRBV28 with TRBJ2-7; TRBD1 agrees at 10 bases. This CDR3 comprises 17 residues. With V trimmed by 1 base and J by 2 bases, 8 bases remained unmatched. From germline, CDR1 is MDHEN and CDR2 SYDVKM. The CDR3 region is CASSLLGAGQGAYEQYF. Here the CDR3 DNA reads TGTGCCAGCAGTTTATTAGGGGCAGGACAGGGGGCCTACGAGCAGTACTTC. The whole variable domain, remainder taken from reference TRBV28 and TRBJ2-7, is DVKVTQSSRYLVKRTGEKVFLECVQDMDHENMFWYRQDPGLGLRLIYFSYDVKMKEKGDIPEGYSVSREKKERFSLILESASTNQTSMYLCASSLLGAGQGAYEQYFGPGTRLTVT.

This clonotype was detected many times. The rearrangement joins TRBV9 to TRBJ1-2, with TRBD1 identical over 7 bases. The CDR3 has 14 amino acids. J gave up 4 bases and V 4 bases, and 7 bases lay outside the gene matches. The germline gives CDR1 SGDLS, CDR2 YYNGEE. The CDR3 DNA is TGTGCCAGCAGCCCTTCGACAGGGACCTATGGCTACACCTTC. Translating gives CASSPSTGTYGYTF.

This clonotype was counted many times. This chain uses TRBV6-1 with TRBJ2-3; D uncertain. The CDR3 length is 19 residues. Germline values: CDR1 MNHNS, CDR2 SASEGT. Trimming left V 2 bases short and J 1 base short, with 22 bases between. DNA of the CDR3: TGTGCCAGCAGTGAACTAGGAGCCCCGGCATTGAGAGGCACAGATACGCAGTATTTT. Protein sequence: CASSELGAPALRGTDTQYF.

This clonotype was recorded many times. The CDR3 nucleotides are TGTGCCAGCAGCTTAGAGTTTTACAGGGGGAATCCAGCGGACCTCGTCTCCTACGAGCAGTACTTC. Encoded protein: CASSLEFYRGNPADLVSYEQYF. V usage is TRBV11-2 and J usage is TRBJ2-7, with TRBD1 identical over 8 bases. J gave up 0 bases and V 0 bases, and 22 bases lay outside the gene matches. Germline CDR1 SGHAT, CDR2 FQNNGV. This CDR3 has 22 residues.

Many counts were recorded for this clonotype. The gene calls are TRBV10-3 and TRBJ2-1; 8 bases line up with TRBD2. Germline-derived CDR1 and CDR2 are ENHRY and SYGVKD. The CDR3 has 14 residues. V lost 4 bases and J lost 4; bases outside the gene matches: 3. In DNA, the CDR3 is TGTGCCATCAGTGCACTAGCGGAGTACAATGAGCAGTTCTTC. This sequence encodes CAISALAEYNEQFF.

To note about this clonotype: This may come from a read error, since a much larger clone is one base off. The V gene is TRBV28, the J gene TRBJ2-5; 9 nucleotides line up with TRBD2. Germline assignment: CDR1 MDHEN and CDR2 SYDVKM. The CDR3 has 15 residues. The CDR3 reads CACSLREGRQETQYF. DNA for the CDR3: TGTGCCTGCAGTTTGCGGGAGGGCCGTCAAGAGACCCAGTACTTC. Using reference TRBV28 and TRBJ2-5 for the parts outside the CDR3, the full variable domain is DVKVTQSSRYLVKRTGEKVFLECVQDMDHENMFWYRQDPGLGLRLIYFSYDVKMKEKGDIPEGYSVSREKKERFSLILESASTNQTSMYLCACSLREGRQETQYFGPGTRLLVL.

This clonotype was seen repeatedly, ten times or more. The gene calls are TRBV7-9 and TRBJ1-1, with 7 bases aligning to TRBD1. The CDR3 contains 15 residues. Trimming at V came to 0 bases and at J to 1 base, leaving 2 bases not matched to a gene. CDR1 is SEHNR and CDR2 is FQNEAQ in the germline V gene (reference sequence). CDR3 bases: TGTGCCAGCAGCTTAGCGGGACAGAGGAACACTGAAGCTTTCTTT. Translating it yields CASSLAGQRNTEAFF.

This clonotype was seen at least ten times. The rearrangement uses TRBV5-1 and TRBJ1-1; 7 nucleotides agree with TRBD1. With V trimmed by 4 bases and J by 4 bases, 10 bases remained unmatched. The germline V gene encodes CDR1 SGHRS and CDR2 YFSETQ. The CDR3 consists of 15 residues. The CDR3 protein is CASSEQGSTGTEAFF. In nucleotides, the CDR3 is TGCGCCAGCAGCGAACAGGGGAGTACGGGCACTGAAGCTTTCTTT.

This clonotype has ten or more counts. The CDR3 reads CASSLVQEPYEQYF. The CDR3 DNA is TGCGCCAGCAGCTTGGTACAGGAACCTTACGAGCAGTACTTC. This chain links TRBV5-1 with TRBJ2-7, with D tentatively TRBD1 (5 bases). V gave up 0 bases and J gave up 4 bases, with 11 bases separating them. Germline V CDR1 and CDR2: SGHRS, YFSETQ. The CDR3 length is 14 residues.

There are many counts of this clonotype. This chain links TRBV20-1 with TRBJ2-4; no definite D call. The CDR3 runs to 13 residues. Trimming stripped 0 bases from V and 2 bases from J, with 5 bases between. Germline V gives CDR1 DFQATT, CDR2 SNEGSKA (reference sequence). CDR3 region: CSARDSTKNIQYF. CDR3 DNA: TGCAGTGCTAGAGATTCGACCAAAAACATTCAGTACTTC.

This clonotype was counted only a few times. The V call is TRBV19, the J call TRBJ2-3; D is ambiguous. The CDR3 contains 13 residues. Germline V gene lookup returns CDR1 LNHDA and CDR2 SQIVND (reference sequence). Trimming left V 3 bases short and J 5 bases short, with 9 bases between. Written as DNA, the CDR3 is TGTGCCAGTAGTATTCGGGTAAGAGATACGCAGTATTTT. Protein: CASSIRVRDTQYF. The full variable domain, its missing parts supplied by reference TRBV19 and TRBJ2-3, is DGGITQSPKYLFRKEGQNVTLSCEQNLNHDAMYWYRQDPGQGLRLIYYSQIVNDFQKGDIAEGYSVSREKKESFPLTVTSAQKNPTAFYLCASSIRVRDTQYFGPGTRLTVL.

With regard to this clonotype: A much more abundant neighbour one base away suggests this may be a read error. This chain's CDR3 is CASSQDPIFGQRTYEQYF. CDR3 bases: TGTGCCAGCAGCCAAGATCCTATCTTCGGCCAGCGTACCTACGAGCAGTACTTC. V usage is TRBV4-2 and J usage is TRBJ2-7, with D unclear. Germline loops: CDR1 LGHNA, CDR2 YNFKEQ. The V end was cut by 0 bases, the J end by 2 bases, with 20 bases between. The CDR3 runs 18 residues.